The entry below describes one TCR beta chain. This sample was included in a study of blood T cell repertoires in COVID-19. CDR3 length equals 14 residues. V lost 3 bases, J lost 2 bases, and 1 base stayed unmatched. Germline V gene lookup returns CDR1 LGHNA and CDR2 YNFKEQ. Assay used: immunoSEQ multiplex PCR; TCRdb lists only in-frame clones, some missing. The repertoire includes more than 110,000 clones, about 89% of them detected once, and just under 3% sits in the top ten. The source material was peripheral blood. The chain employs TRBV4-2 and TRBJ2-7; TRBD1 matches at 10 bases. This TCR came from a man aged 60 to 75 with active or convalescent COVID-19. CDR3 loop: CASSHGQGAYEQYF. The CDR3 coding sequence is TGTGCCAGCAGCCATGGACAGGGGGCCTACGAGCAGTACTTC.